One and the same sample provided the 18 T cell receptor beta chains below, sequenced in a study of blood T cell repertoires in COVID-19. Produced via immunoSEQ multiplex PCR; TCRdb's table is partial and in-frame only. Of under 300,000 clones in the sample, roughly 88% are singletons; the top ten hold about 2.3%. The sequencing input was PBMCs or T cells enriched from blood (not recorded which). The receptors derive from a woman aged 40 to 49 with acute COVID-19.

The genes are TRBV5-5 and TRBJ1-1, with TRBD1 as a possible D gene (6 bases). Germline lookup yields CDR1 SGHKS and CDR2 YYEKEE (reference sequence). The CDR3 covers 19 residues. The V end lost 7 bases, the J end lost 3 bases, and 31 bases lay between the germline ends. The CDR3 region is CASELVVRQGLVVDTEAFF. CDR3 DNA sequence: TGTGCCAGCGAACTTGTAGTTAGGCAGGGGTTAGTGGTAGACACTGAAGCTTTCTTT.

This clone was picked up a small number of times. This chain joins TRBV10-3 and TRBJ1-2, with TRBD1 identical over 9 bases. The CDR3 has 12 amino acids. With V trimmed by 10 bases and J by 7 bases, 7 bases remained unmatched. CDR1 is ENHRY and CDR2 is SYGVKD in the germline V gene. The CDR3 sequence: CATMDRGSGYTF. Here the CDR3 DNA reads TGTGCCACTATGGACAGGGGCTCTGGCTACACCTTC.

Here the CDR3 DNA reads TGCGCCAGCAGCTCTCCCGGGACAGGAAGTTCACCCCTCCACTTT. This encodes CASSSPGTGSSPLHF. This chain links TRBV5-1 with TRBJ1-6; 8 nucleotides line up with TRBD1. The CDR3 spans 15 residues. The ends lost 3 bases at V and 9 bases at J; junction bases unmatched: 8. In germline, CDR1 is SGHRS, CDR2 YFSETQ.

The chain combines TRBV24-1 with TRBJ1-4; D is ambiguous. Per the germline V gene, CDR1 is KGHDR and CDR2 is SFDVKD. The CDR3 is made up of 14 amino acids. The germline V and J ends were trimmed by 4 bases and 13 bases, with 18 bases remaining between them. CDR3 sequence reads: CATSDSSTMAGLFF. CDR3 DNA: TGTGCCACCAGTGACTCCTCCACAATGGCTGGACTGTTTTTT.

This clone was recorded only once. V and J are TRBV9 and TRBJ1-1; 10 bases match TRBD1. The trim removed 4 bases at V and 3 bases at J, leaving 9 bases unmatched. There are 16 residues in the CDR3. CDR1 and CDR2 (germline): SGDLS, YYNGEE. The DNA for the CDR3 is TGTGCCAGCAGCCCGCGACAGGGGGCGGACGACACTGAAGCTTTCTTT. As protein: CASSPRQGADDTEAFF.

This chain links TRBV2 with TRBJ1-3; no firm D call. CDR1 SNHLY and CDR2 FYNNEI come from the germline V gene. V gave up 6 bases and J gave up 0 bases, with 12 bases separating them. This CDR3 has 15 residues. CDR3 residues: CASSRDLLSGNTIYF. The CDR3 region has the DNA TGTGCCAGCAGCCGCGATCTACTCTCTGGAAACACCATATATTTT.

The genes are TRBV5-6 and TRBJ2-3; 7 nucleotides agree with TRBD2. The CDR3 contains 14 residues. The germline V gene has CDR1 SGHDT and CDR2 YYEEEE. The trim removed 4 bases at V and 5 bases at J, leaving 7 bases unmatched. The CDR3 loop is CASSPSGTLDTQYF. CDR3 nucleotide sequence: TGTGCCAGCAGCCCGAGCGGGACGTTAGATACGCAGTATTTT.

The chain uses TRBV6-2 or TRBV6-3 and TRBJ2-1; 13 nucleotides align to TRBD2. The CDR3 sequence is 17 residues long. Germline CDR1 and CDR2: MNHEY and SVGEGT. V dropped 5 bases and J dropped 4; count of bases not matched to a gene: 8. The CDR3 is CASSIGLAGVSYNEQFF. The CDR3 region has the DNA TGTGCCAGCAGTATTGGACTAGCGGGAGTAAGTTACAATGAGCAGTTCTTC.

The rearrangement joins TRBV20-1 to TRBJ1-2; D is possibly TRBD1 (6 bases). With 5 bases removed from V and 7 bases from J, the gap between germline ends came to 11 bases. Germline-derived CDR1 and CDR2 are DFQATT and SNEGSKA (reference sequence). The CDR3 runs to 11 residues. CDR3: CSAYQGPGYTF. As DNA, the CDR3 is TGCAGTGCTTATCAGGGGCCTGGCTACACCTTC.

This chain connects TRBV4-2 to TRBJ1-4, with a tentative D call TRBD1 (6 bases). The CDR3 sequence is 14 residues long. V lost 5 bases and J 8 bases, leaving 15 bases between the germline ends. The germline V gene encodes CDR1 LGHNA and CDR2 YNFKEQ. This CDR3 is CASSFQGRGEKLFF. Here the CDR3 DNA reads TGTGCCAGCAGCTTCCAGGGGCGGGGGGAAAAACTGTTTTTT.

The rearrangement uses TRBV11-2 and TRBJ1-1; the D gene is possibly TRBD1 (6 bases). The CDR3 totals 13 residues. Germline V gene lookup returns CDR1 SGHAT and CDR2 FQNNGV. Trimming removed 1 base at V and 5 bases at J, with 8 bases between. CDR3 loop: CASSLVGATEAFF. Here the CDR3 DNA reads TGTGCCAGCAGCTTAGTGGGGGCTACTGAAGCTTTCTTT.

The V gene is TRBV28, the J gene TRBJ1-4; 7 positions agree with TRBD1. CDR1 is MDHEN, CDR2 SYDVKM, per germline. Trimming removed 5 bases from V and 2 bases from J; junction bases left unmatched: 5. This CDR3 region has 15 residues. CDR3 in DNA: TGTGCCAGCAGTCCCTCGACAGGGACTAATGAAAAACTGTTTTTT. It yields the protein CASSPSTGTNEKLFF.

This rearrangement joins TRBV11-2 to TRBJ2-3, with 8 bases matching TRBD2. J was trimmed by 0 bases and V by 4 bases; bases with no gene match: 6. In germline, CDR1 is SGHAT, CDR2 FQNNGV. This CDR3 is 16 amino acids long. CDR3 sequence reads: CASSYGAGASTDTQYF. As DNA, the CDR3 is TGTGCCAGCAGCTACGGAGCGGGGGCAAGCACAGATACGCAGTATTTT.

Turning to this clone: The germline gene is not matched at one end of the junction; a read error may be the cause. The CDR3 DNA follows: TGTGCCACCAGTTTATTTGCGGGAGGTCCCGAGCAGTACTTC. Encoded protein: CATSLFAGGPEQYF. This sequence joins TRBV27 and TRBJ2-7; 8 bases are shared with TRBD2. In germline, CDR1 is MNHEY, CDR2 SMNVEV (reference sequence). The CDR3 sequence is 14 residues long.

The chain carries TRBV7-2 and TRBJ2-3, with a tentative D call TRBD1 (6 bases). This CDR3 is built from 15 residues. Germline V gene data show CDR1 as SGHTA and CDR2 as FQGNSA. V lost 0 bases and J 2 bases, leaving 9 bases between the germline ends. CDR3 loop: CASSLAGDNTDTQYF. The DNA for the CDR3 is TGTGCCAGCAGCTTAGCGGGGGACAACACAGATACGCAGTATTTT.

This chain connects TRBV7-3 to TRBJ2-7, with a weak D call TRBD1 (6 bases). CDR3 length: 15 residues. Germline CDR1 and CDR2: SGHTA and FQGTGA. V lost 7 bases to trimming and J lost 0 bases, with 16 bases between them. CDR3 amino acids: CASTIRTASSYEQYF. The CDR3 DNA is TGTGCCAGCACCATACGGACAGCGAGCTCCTACGAGCAGTACTTC.

The chain joins TRBV7-2 to TRBJ1-2, with 8 positions matching TRBD1. V lost 0 bases to trimming and J lost 6 bases; unmatched junction nucleotides: 9. The germline gives CDR1 SGHTA, CDR2 FQGNSA. The CDR3 sequence is 16 residues long. DNA for the CDR3: TGTGCCAGCAGCTTAGCGCTGGCAGGGGGCGAAAATGGCTACACCTTC. This encodes CASSLALAGGENGYTF. The entire variable domain, with the rest obtained from reference TRBV7-2 and TRBJ1-2, is as follows: GAGVSQSPSNKVTEKGKDVELRCDPISGHTALYWYRQSLGQGLEFLIYFQGNSAPDKSGLPSDRFSAERTGGSVSTLTIQRTQQEDSAVYLCASSLALAGGENGYTFGSGTRLTVV.

The chain uses TRBV14 and TRBJ1-3; the D gene is possibly TRBD1 (6 bases). Germline CDR1 SGHDN, CDR2 FVKESK. CDR3 length: 18 amino acids. The V end lost 0 bases, the J end lost 0 bases, and 15 bases lay between the germline ends. The chain's CDR3 is CASSQDRGLILSGNTIYF. The CDR3, as DNA: TGTGCCAGCAGCCAAGACAGGGGCCTGATCCTCTCTGGAAACACCATATATTTT.